The clone carrying this TCR beta chain has more than one count but fewer than ten. Its matching antigen is unknown. Primers: 60 Vbeta forward and 13 Jbeta reverse. TCRdb's copy holds only in-frame clones and misses some; the assay was immunoSEQ multiplex PCR. The sample lists roughly 160,000 clones, approximately 88% occurring once. This sample is part of a study of cytomegalovirus exposure and HLA in healthy donors. Broader study findings: In a later analysis, compared with equally common non-associated chains, HLA-associated beta chains were more expanded.

Germline CDR1 reads SGHRS; CDR2 reads YFSETQ. The CDR3 is 15 residues long. V gave up 1 base and J gave up 4 bases, with 12 bases separating them. The origin of this receptor is a boy between 2 and 10 years old in good health and CMV-seronegative. V and J are TRBV5-1 and TRBJ2-1, with no clear D. The sequenced sample consisted of PBMCs. CDR3 in amino acids: CASSLRWATYNEQFF. The CDR3 DNA sequence: TGCGCCAGCAGCTTGAGATGGGCCACATACAATGAGCAGTTCTTC.